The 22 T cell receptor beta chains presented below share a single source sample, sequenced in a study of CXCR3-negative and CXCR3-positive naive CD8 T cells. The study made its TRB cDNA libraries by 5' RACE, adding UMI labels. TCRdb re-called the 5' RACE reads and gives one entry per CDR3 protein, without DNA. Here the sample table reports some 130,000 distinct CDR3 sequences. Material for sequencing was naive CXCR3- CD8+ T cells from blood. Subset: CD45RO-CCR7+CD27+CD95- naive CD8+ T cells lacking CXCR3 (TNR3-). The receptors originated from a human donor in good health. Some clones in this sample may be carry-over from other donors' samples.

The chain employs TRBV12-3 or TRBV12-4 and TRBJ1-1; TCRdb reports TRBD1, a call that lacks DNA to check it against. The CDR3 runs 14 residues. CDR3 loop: CASTGDRVNTEAFF.

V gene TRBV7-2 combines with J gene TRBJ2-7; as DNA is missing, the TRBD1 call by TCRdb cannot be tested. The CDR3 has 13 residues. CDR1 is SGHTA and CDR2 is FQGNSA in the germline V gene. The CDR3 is CASSRDGAYEQYF.

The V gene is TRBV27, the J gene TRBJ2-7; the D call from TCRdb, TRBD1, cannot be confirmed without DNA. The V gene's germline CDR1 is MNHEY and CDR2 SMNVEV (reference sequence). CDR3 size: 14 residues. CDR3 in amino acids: CASSLRDGGYEQYF.

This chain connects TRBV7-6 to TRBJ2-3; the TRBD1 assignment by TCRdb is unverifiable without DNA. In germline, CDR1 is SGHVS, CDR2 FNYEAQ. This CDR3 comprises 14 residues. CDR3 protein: CASSSGGGTDTQYF.

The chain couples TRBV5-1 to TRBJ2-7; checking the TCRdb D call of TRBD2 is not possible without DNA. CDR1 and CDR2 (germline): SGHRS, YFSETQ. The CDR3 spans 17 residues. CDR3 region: CASSLVGLAGTGDEQYF.

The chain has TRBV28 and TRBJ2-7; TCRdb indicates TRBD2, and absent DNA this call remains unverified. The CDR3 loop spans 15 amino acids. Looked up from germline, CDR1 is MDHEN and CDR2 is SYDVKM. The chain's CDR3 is CASSPRTSGAYEQYF. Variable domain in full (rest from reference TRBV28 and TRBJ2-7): DVKVTQSSRYLVKRTGEKVFLECVQDMDHENMFWYRQDPGLGLRLIYFSYDVKMKEKGDIPEGYSVSREKKERFSLILESASTNQTSMYLCASSPRTSGAYEQYFGPGTRLTVT.

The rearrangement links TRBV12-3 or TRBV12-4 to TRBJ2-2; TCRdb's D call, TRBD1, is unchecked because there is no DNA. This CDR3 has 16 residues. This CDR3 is CASSFFGTGQTGELFF.

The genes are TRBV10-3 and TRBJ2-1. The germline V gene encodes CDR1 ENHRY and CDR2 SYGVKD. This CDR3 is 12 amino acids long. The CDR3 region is CAISGSSNEQFF.

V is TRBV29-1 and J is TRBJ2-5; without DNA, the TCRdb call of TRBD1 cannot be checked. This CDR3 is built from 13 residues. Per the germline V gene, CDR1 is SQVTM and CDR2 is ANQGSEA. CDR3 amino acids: CSVALGGKETQYF.

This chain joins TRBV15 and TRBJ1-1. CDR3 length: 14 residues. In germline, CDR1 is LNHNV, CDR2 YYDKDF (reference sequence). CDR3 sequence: CATSRDRENTEAFF.

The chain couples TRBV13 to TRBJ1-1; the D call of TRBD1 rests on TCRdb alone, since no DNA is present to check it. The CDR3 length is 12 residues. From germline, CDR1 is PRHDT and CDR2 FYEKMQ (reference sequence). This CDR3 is CASSSARTEAFF.

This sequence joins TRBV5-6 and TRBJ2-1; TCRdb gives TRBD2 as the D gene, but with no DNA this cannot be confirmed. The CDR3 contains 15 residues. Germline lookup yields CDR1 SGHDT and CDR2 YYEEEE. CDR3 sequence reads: CASSYRTSGYNEQFF.

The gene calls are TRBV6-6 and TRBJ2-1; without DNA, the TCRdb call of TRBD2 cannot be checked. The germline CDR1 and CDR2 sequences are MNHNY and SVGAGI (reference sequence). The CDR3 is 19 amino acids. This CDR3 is CASSLALAGGKSSYNEQFF.

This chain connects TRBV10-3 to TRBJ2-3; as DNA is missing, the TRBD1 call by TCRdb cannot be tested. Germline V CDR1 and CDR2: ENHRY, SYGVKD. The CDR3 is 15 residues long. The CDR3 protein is CAISEDLAGADTQYF.

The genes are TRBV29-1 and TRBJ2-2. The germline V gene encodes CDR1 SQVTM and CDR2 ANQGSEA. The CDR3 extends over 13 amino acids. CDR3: CSVSSANTGELFF.

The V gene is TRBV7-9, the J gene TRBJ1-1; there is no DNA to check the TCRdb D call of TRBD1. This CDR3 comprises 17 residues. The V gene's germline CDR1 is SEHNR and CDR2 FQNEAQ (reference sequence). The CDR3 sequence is CASSPSRGQGLNTEAFF.

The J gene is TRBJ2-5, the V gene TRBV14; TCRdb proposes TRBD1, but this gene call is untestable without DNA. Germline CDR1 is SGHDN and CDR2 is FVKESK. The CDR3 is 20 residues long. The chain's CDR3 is CASSQVGRGRDAAYQETQYF.

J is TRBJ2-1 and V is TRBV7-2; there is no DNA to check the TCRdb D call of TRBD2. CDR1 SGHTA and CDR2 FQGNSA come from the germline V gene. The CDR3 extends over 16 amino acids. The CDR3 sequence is CASSLVAGGTYNEQFF.

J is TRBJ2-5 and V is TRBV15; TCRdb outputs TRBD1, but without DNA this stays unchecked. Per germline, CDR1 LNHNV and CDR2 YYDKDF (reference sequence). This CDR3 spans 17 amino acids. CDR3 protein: CATSQLGERGRQETQYF.

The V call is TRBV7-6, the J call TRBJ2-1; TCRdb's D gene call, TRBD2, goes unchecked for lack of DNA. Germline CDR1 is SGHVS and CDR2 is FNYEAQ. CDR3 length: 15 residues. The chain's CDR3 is CASSHSGPLYNEQFF.

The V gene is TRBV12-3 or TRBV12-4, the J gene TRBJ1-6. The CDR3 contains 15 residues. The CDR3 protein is CASSGSGSYNSPLHF.

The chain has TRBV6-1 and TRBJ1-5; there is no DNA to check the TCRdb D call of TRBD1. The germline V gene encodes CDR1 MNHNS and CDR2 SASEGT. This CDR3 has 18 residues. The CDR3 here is CASSVPGQYSSGDQPQHF.